What follows are 23 T cell receptor beta chains derived from one specimen sequenced in a study of cytomegalovirus exposure and HLA in healthy donors. Primers: 60 Vbeta forward and 13 Jbeta reverse. Assay: immunoSEQ multiplex PCR; the TCRdb copy retains only in-frame clones and omits some. The sample lists roughly 99,000 clones, around three quarters occurring once. Input material: PBMCs. All receptors derive from a male donor in good health and CMV-seropositive.

The chain employs TRBV6-1 and TRBJ2-7, with 10 positions matching TRBD1. Trimming cost V 6 bases and J 7 bases; bases outside gene matches: 6. This CDR3 is built from 13 residues. CDR1 MNHNS and CDR2 SASEGT come from the germline V gene. As DNA, the CDR3 is TGTGCCAGCAGCCGACAGGGGGCGAAAGAGCAGTACTTC. It codes for CASSRQGAKEQYF.

This clone was found a few times. This chain joins TRBV4-3 and TRBJ2-6; D might be TRBD2 (6 bases). V gave up 0 bases and J gave up 4 bases, with 19 bases separating them. The CDR3 length is 19 residues. The germline V gene has CDR1 LGHNA and CDR2 YSLEER. In DNA, the CDR3 is TGCGCCAGCAGCCAAGATGGGCCGGAGGGGAGGACAGGGGCCAACGTCCTGACTTTC. Protein product: CASSQDGPEGRTGANVLTF.

This clone was seen only once. The CDR3 sequence: CASSFDSNEQFF. In DNA, the CDR3 is TGTGCCAGCAGCTTTGACAGCAATGAGCAGTTCTTC. The chain joins TRBV7-9 to TRBJ2-1, with a tentative D call TRBD1 (5 bases). CDR3 length equals 12 residues. Per the germline V gene, CDR1 is SEHNR and CDR2 is FQNEAQ (reference sequence). V was pared by 3 bases and J by 6 bases, with 6 bases between.

This clone was counted between two and nine times. In nucleotides, the CDR3 is TGTGCCAGCAGCTTGCGATCGGGTAAGAACACTGAAGCTTTCTTT. The encoded protein is CASSLRSGKNTEAFF. The chain uses TRBV5-8 and TRBJ1-1, with D hard to call. CDR3 length: 15 residues. Germline lookup yields CDR1 SGHTS and CDR2 YDEGEE. V lost 1 base and J 1 base, leaving 11 bases between the germline ends.

V gene TRBV9 combines with J gene TRBJ2-7; 12 positions agree with TRBD1. Germline V gene data show CDR1 as SGDLS and CDR2 as YYNGEE. Trimming cost V 4 bases and J 5 bases; bases outside gene matches: 13. The CDR3 contains 17 residues. As DNA, the CDR3 is TGTGCCAGCAGCTCCCGGGCCGGGGACAGGGGGCTGCACGAGCAGTACTTC. It codes for CASSSRAGDRGLHEQYF.

The chain combines TRBV4-3 with TRBJ1-2; TRBD1 matches at 8 bases. V lost 3 bases to trimming and J lost 3 bases; unmatched junction nucleotides: 6. The germline V gene encodes CDR1 LGHNA and CDR2 YSLEER. The CDR3 totals 15 residues. CDR3 protein: CASSHSTGDYYGYTF. CDR3 DNA sequence: TGCGCCAGCAGCCACTCGACAGGGGACTACTATGGCTACACCTTC.

J is TRBJ2-2 and V is TRBV10-2; tentative D call: TRBD1 (5 bases). Germline V gene data show CDR1 as WSHSY and CDR2 as SAAADI. This CDR3 is built from 13 residues. Trimming removed 11 bases at V and 4 bases at J, with 14 bases between. CDR3 loop: CAGFSQGTGELFF. The CDR3 nucleotides are TGCGCCGGCTTTTCTCAGGGCACCGGGGAGCTGTTTTTT.

This chain links TRBV7-9 with TRBJ2-1; 8 nucleotides align to TRBD1. The CDR3 extends over 13 amino acids. Unmatched junction bases numbered 3, after V lost 5 bases and J lost 6 bases. CDR1 is SEHNR and CDR2 is FQNEAQ in the germline V gene (reference sequence). CDR3 protein: CASSRQGFNEQFF. The CDR3 DNA reads TGTGCCAGCAGCCGACAGGGGTTCAATGAGCAGTTCTTC.

V is TRBV2 and J is TRBJ2-1; the D gene is possibly TRBD1 (5 bases). V was cut by 4 bases and J by 8 bases, with 12 bases left in between. Germline-derived CDR1 and CDR2 are SNHLY and FYNNEI. The CDR3 is 13 amino acids. For the CDR3, the DNA is TGTGCCAGCAGTGTGGCCAGGGTGGATGAGCAGTTCTTC. It codes for CASSVARVDEQFF.

V gene TRBV6-5 combines with J gene TRBJ1-4; D ambiguous. Germline V lookup: CDR1 MNHEY, CDR2 SVGAGI. This CDR3 region has 13 residues. V shed 5 bases and J shed 8 bases, with 12 bases lying between them. CDR3 sequence (DNA): TGTGCCAGCAGTCCCCGTAGCCTAGAAAAACTGTTTTTT. It encodes CASSPRSLEKLFF.

The gene calls are TRBV18 and TRBJ1-1, with 10 bases fitting TRBD1. Germline values: CDR1 KGHSH, CDR2 LQKENI. Unmatched junction bases numbered 4, after V lost 2 bases and J lost 4 bases. The CDR3 is 15 residues long. In DNA, the CDR3 is TGTGCCAGCTCACCAACGACAGGGGGCTCCACTGAAGCTTTCTTT. Translation gives CASSPTTGGSTEAFF.

This clone was detected only once. The CDR3 nucleotides read TGTGCCAGCAGCGTTCAGGCGACAGACTCGTATGGCTACACCTTC. Translation gives CASSVQATDSYGYTF. This chain uses TRBV5-6 with TRBJ1-2, with D possibly being TRBD1 (5 bases). Germline CDR1 is SGHDT and CDR2 is YYEEEE. V was shortened by 4 bases and J by 5 bases, with 18 bases between the two germline ends. This CDR3 spans 15 amino acids.

The chain has TRBV5-4 and TRBJ2-5; weak D call: TRBD1 (6 bases). The CDR3 spans 13 residues. Germline lookup yields CDR1 SGHNT and CDR2 YYREEE (reference sequence). V was shortened by 8 bases and J by 5 bases, with 16 bases between the two germline ends. CDR3 nucleotide sequence: TGTGCCAGTTCTCGACAGGCCCTGGAGACCCAGTACTTC. Translating gives CASSRQALETQYF.

This clone showed up just a few times. The chain couples TRBV15 to TRBJ1-2; D is unresolved. Germline CDR1 reads LNHNV; CDR2 reads YYDKDF (reference sequence). This CDR3 comprises 14 residues. Trimming removed 0 bases from V and 5 bases from J, with 10 bases in between. In nucleotides, the CDR3 is TGTGCCACCAGCAGAGATTTGGGGAGTTATGGCTACACCTTC. Translation: CATSRDLGSYGYTF.

The V call is TRBV5-4, the J call TRBJ1-2; D remains ambiguous. Germline CDR1 reads SGHNT; CDR2 reads YYREEE (reference sequence). The V end lost 0 bases, the J end lost 7 bases, and 7 bases lay between the germline ends. This CDR3 is built from 12 residues. In DNA, the CDR3 is TGTGCCAGCAGCTTGGGGGGAGCTGGCTACACCTTC. This sequence encodes CASSLGGAGYTF.

The chain recombines TRBV4-2 with TRBJ1-1, with 12 bases lining up with TRBD1. The CDR3 runs 16 residues. J gave up 9 bases and V 0 bases, and 8 bases lay outside the gene matches. Germline CDR1 LGHNA, CDR2 YNFKEQ. CDR3 nucleotide sequence: TGTGCCAGCAGCCAAGATAGATTTGGGACAGGGGGCAAAGCTTTCTTT. This translates into CASSQDRFGTGGKAFF.

The rearrangement uses TRBV30 and TRBJ2-1; unclear D gene. Germline CDR1 GTSNPN, CDR2 SVGIG (reference sequence). V was shortened by 0 bases and J by 9 bases, with 9 bases between the two germline ends. The CDR3 has 12 residues. The CDR3 region has the DNA TGTGCCTGGAGTGTGACCCGGGTTGAGCAGTTCTTC. Translating gives CAWSVTRVEQFF.

V is TRBV19 and J is TRBJ2-1; 11 positions match TRBD2. V shed 9 bases and J 8 bases; nucleotides not matched to a gene: 9. Germline CDR1 and CDR2: LNHDA and SQIVND (reference sequence). The CDR3 extends over 14 amino acids. CDR3 sequence: CASALAGGVDEQFF. In DNA, the CDR3 is TGTGCCAGCGCCTTAGCGGGGGGGGTAGATGAGCAGTTCTTC.

The chain is built from TRBV30 and TRBJ1-1; D is uncertain. Germline CDR1 GTSNPN, CDR2 SVGIG (reference sequence). The CDR3 length is 14 residues. V lost 2 bases and J 4 bases, leaving 14 bases between the germline ends. The chain's CDR3 is CAWSPTFRVTEAFF. CDR3 in DNA: TGTGCCTGGAGTCCGACGTTCCGGGTCACTGAAGCTTTCTTT.

The chain recombines TRBV29-1 with TRBJ1-2; D not resolved. V lost 4 bases and J lost 1, with 7 bases in between. CDR1 SQVTM and CDR2 ANQGSEA come from the germline V gene. The CDR3 sequence is 12 residues long. In DNA, the CDR3 is TGCAGCGTTGGACAAGTTAACTATGGCTACACCTTC. This gives the protein CSVGQVNYGYTF. Supplemented by reference TRBV29-1 and TRBJ1-2, the full variable domain reads SAVISQKPSRDICQRGTSLTIQCQVDSQVTMMFWYRQQPGQSLTLIATANQGSEATYESGFVIDKFPISRPNLTFSTLTVSNMSPEDSSIYLCSVGQVNYGYTFGSGTRLTVV.

This chain connects TRBV10-3 to TRBJ2-5, with 7 bases matching TRBD2. CDR1 and CDR2 (germline): ENHRY, SYGVKD. The V and J ends lost 3 bases and 5 bases, in that order; junction bases with no gene match: 3. The CDR3 extends over 13 amino acids. The CDR3 loop reads CAISERGGETQYF. In nucleotides, the CDR3 is TGTGCCATCAGTGAAAGGGGAGGGGAGACCCAGTACTTC.

This chain uses TRBV5-1 with TRBJ1-1; the D is unclear. Trimming left V 5 bases short and J 0 bases short, with 11 bases between. Germline assignment: CDR1 SGHRS and CDR2 YFSETQ. This CDR3 comprises 14 residues. CDR3 sequence reads: CASSFERVNTEAFF. The CDR3 DNA reads as TGCGCCAGCAGTTTCGAGCGGGTGAACACTGAAGCTTTCTTT.

Here the CDR3 DNA reads TGTGCCATCAGTGCCTCCGACAGCTACAATGAGCAGTTCTTC. Its protein product is CAISASDSYNEQFF. The V and J genes are TRBV10-3 and TRBJ2-1; weak D call: TRBD1 (5 bases). Trimming stripped 4 bases from V and 3 bases from J, with 10 bases between. Germline assignment: CDR1 ENHRY and CDR2 SYGVKD. This CDR3 has 14 residues.